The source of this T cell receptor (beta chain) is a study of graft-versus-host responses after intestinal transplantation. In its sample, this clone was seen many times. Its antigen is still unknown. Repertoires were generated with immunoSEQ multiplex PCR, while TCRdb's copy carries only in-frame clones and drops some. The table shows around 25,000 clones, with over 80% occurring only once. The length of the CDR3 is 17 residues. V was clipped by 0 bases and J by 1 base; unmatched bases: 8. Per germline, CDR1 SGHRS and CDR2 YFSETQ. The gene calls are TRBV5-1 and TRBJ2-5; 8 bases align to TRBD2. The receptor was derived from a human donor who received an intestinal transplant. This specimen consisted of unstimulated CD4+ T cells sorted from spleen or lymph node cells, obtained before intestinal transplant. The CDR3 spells CASSLEGRGARQETQYF. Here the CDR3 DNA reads TGCGCCAGCAGCTTGGAGGGGCGGGGGGCGCGCCAAGAGACCCAGTACTTC.